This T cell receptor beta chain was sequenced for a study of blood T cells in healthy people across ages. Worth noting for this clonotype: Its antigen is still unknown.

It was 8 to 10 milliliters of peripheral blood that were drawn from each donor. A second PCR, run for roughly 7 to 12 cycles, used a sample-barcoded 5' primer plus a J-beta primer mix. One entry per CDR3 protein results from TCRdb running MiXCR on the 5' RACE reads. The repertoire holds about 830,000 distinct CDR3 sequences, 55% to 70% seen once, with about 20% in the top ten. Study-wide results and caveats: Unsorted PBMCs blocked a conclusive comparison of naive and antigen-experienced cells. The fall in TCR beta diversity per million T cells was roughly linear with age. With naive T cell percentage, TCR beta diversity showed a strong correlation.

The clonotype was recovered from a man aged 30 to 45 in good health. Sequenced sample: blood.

CDR3 coding DNA: TGTGCCAGCAGCTTAGCCGAAGGTCCCTATGGCTACACCTTC. Translated: CASSLAEGPYGYTF. The chain has TRBV7-2 and TRBJ1-2, with D unclear. The V gene's germline CDR1 is SGHTA and CDR2 FQGNSA. V gave up 0 bases and J gave up 4 bases, with 9 bases separating them. CDR3 length equals 14 residues.